This T cell receptor beta chain was recovered during a study of cytomegalovirus exposure and HLA in healthy donors. Study-level results: The TCR clusters that emerged in the first cohort tended, a later analysis found, to co-occur in the roughly 130 validation repertoires. Altogether, 160 or so TCR beta chains were recorded as cytomegalovirus-associated.

The protocol was immunoSEQ multiplex PCR, while the TCRdb copy is restricted to in-frame clones and leaves out a portion. The table shows 140,000 to 150,000 clones, with approximately 90% occurring only once. The CDR3 is 17 residues long. The ends lost 3 bases at V and 3 bases at J; junction bases unmatched: 9. Germline loops: CDR1 SGDLS, CDR2 YYNGEE. Concerning this clone: What it binds is not known.

The donors were members of the validation cohort comprising approximately 110 subjects, separate from the roughly 670-subject first cohort. The J gene is TRBJ2-7, the V gene TRBV9; the match to TRBD2 covers 13 bases. The TCR originated in a man aged 18-30 years in good health and CMV-seronegative. The source material was PBMCs. As DNA, the CDR3 is TGTGCCAGCAGCGGACGGACTAGCGGGGGAGTCGGCTACGAGCAGTACTTC. It is translated as CASSGRTSGGVGYEQYF.